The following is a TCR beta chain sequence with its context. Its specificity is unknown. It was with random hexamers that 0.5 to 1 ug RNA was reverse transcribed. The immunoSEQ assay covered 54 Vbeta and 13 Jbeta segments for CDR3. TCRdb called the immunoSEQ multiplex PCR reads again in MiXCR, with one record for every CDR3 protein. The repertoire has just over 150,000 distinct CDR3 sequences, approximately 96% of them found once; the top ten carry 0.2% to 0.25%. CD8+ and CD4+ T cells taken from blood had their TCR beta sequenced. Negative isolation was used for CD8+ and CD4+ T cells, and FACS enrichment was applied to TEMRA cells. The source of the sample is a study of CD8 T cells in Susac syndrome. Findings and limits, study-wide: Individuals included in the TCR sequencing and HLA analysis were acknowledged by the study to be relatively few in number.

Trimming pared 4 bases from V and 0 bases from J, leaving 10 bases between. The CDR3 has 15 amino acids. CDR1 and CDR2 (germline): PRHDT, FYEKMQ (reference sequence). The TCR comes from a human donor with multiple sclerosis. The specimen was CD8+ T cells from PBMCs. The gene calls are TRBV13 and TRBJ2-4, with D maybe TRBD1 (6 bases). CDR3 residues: CASSYRVLAKNIQYF. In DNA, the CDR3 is TGTGCCAGCAGCTACAGGGTCCTAGCCAAAAACATTCAGTACTTC.